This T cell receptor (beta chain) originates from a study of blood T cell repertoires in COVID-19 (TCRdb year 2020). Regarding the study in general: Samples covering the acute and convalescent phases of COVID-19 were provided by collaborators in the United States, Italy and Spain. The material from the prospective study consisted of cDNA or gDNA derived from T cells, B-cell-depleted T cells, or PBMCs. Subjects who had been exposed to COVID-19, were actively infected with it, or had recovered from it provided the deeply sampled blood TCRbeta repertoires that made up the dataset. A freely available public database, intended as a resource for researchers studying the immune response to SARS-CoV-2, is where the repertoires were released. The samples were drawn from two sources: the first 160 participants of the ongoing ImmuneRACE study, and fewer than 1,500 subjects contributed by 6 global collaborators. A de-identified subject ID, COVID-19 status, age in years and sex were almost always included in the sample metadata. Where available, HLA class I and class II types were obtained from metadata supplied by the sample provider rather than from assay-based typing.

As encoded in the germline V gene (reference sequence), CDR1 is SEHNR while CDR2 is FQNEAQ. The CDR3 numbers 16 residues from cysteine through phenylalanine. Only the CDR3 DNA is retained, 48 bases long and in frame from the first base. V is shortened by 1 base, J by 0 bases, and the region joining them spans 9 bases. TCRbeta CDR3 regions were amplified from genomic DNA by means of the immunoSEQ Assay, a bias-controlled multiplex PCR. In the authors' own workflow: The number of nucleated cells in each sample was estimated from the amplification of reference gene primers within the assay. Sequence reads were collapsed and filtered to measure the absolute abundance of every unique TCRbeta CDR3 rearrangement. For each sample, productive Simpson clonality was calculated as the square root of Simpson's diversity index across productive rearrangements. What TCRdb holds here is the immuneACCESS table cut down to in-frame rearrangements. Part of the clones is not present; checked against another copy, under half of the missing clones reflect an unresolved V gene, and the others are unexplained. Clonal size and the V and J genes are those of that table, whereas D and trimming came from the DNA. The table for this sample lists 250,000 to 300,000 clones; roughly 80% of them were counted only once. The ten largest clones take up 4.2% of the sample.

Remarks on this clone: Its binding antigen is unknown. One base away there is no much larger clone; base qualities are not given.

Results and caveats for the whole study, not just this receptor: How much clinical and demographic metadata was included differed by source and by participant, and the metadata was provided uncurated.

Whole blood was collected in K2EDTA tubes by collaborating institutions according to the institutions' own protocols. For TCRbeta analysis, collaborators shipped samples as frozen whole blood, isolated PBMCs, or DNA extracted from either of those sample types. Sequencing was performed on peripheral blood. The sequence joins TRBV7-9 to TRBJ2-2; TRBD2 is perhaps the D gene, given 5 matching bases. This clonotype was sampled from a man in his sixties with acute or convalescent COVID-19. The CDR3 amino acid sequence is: CASSLVGGSNTGELFF. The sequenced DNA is TGTGCCAGCAGCTTAGTAGGCGGGTCGAACACCGGGGAGCTGTTTTTT.